These 3 T cell receptor beta chains came from one sample sequenced in a study of blood T cell repertoires in COVID-19. Some clones are missing from TCRdb's copy, which holds only in-frame ones; the method was immunoSEQ multiplex PCR. In the table there are about 70,000 clones, 80% of which are singletons. Sample: peripheral blood. These receptors originate from a man aged 70-80 years who had recovered from COVID-19.

In nucleotides, the CDR3 is TGTGCCAGCAGTCCGCGGACTAGCGGGACCGCCAACGAGCAGTACTTC. Protein: CASSPRTSGTANEQYF. The genes are TRBV27 and TRBJ2-7, with 12 bases identical to TRBD2. After removal of 5 bases from V and 5 bases from J, the junction contained 10 bases not matched to a gene. This CDR3 is 16 amino acids long. Germline assignment: CDR1 MNHEY and CDR2 SMNVEV (reference sequence).

The J gene is TRBJ1-2, the V gene TRBV6-5; TRBD1 aligns across 9 bases. Trimming took 6 bases from V and 7 from J; bases not matched to a gene: 6. Germline CDR1 MNHEY, CDR2 SVGAGI. The CDR3 contains 13 residues. CDR3 coding DNA: TGTGCCAGCAGCGTGGACAGGGGCGGTGGCTACACCTTC. Its protein is CASSVDRGGGYTF.

The V gene is TRBV5-4, the J gene TRBJ2-2; 8 bases fit TRBD1. CDR1 is SGHNT and CDR2 is YYREEE in the germline V gene (reference sequence). The CDR3 spans 15 residues. The V gene end was trimmed by 0 bases and the J gene end by 7 bases; junction bases not matched to a gene: 5. The CDR3 DNA follows: TGTGCCAGCAGCTTGGTCAGGGGGCGCGACGGGGAGCTGTTTTTT. It specifies CASSLVRGRDGELFF.